This is a list of T cell receptor beta chains from one sample in a study of T cell responses to AZD1222 COVID-19 vaccine. Profiled with immunoSEQ multiplex PCR; TCRdb holds only in-frame clones, not every one. The data contain about 140,000 clones, nearly 95% of them singletons. The source was peripheral blood, collected on day 0 of AZD1222 vaccination. The origin of the receptors is an adult in good health. Each CDR3 is given with its conserved first and last residue. D genes are given only for firm matches. Not all rows give a size; the values are once, few, many and, for expanded clones, a class.

clone size	D gene	V gene	J gene	CDR3 protein	CDR3 DNA
-	TRBD2	TRBV11-2	TRBJ2-3	CASSLDSGLADNTDTQYF	TGTGCCAGCAGCTTAGATTCGGGACTAGCGGACAACACAGATACGCAGTATTTT
-	TRBD1	TRBV10-3	TRBJ2-7	CAISDRDRGVREQYF	TGTGCCATCAGTGATAGGGACAGGGGGGTACGGGAGCAGTACTTC
-	-	TRBV20-1	TRBJ2-7	CSASGRVGGEQYF	TGCAGTGCTAGTGGCAGGGTTGGTGGCGAGCAGTACTTC
-	-	TRBV6-4	TRBJ1-5	CASSDSEGDEPQHF	TGTGCCAGCAGTGACTCTGAAGGGGATGAGCCCCAGCATTTT
once	-	TRBV5-1	TRBJ2-3	CASSNRDPLDTQYF	TGCGCCAGCAGTAACCGGGACCCCCTAGATACGCAGTATTTT
-	-	TRBV18	TRBJ2-1	CASSPGHTNEQFF	TGTGCCAGCTCACCGGGACACACCAATGAGCAGTTCTTC
few	-	TRBV10-3	TRBJ2-2	CAVRGNTGELFF	TGTGCCGTCAGGGGGAACACCGGGGAGCTGTTTTTT
-	TRBD2	TRBV19	TRBJ2-3	CASNPGGVGGRTDTQYF	TGTGCCAGTAATCCGGGAGGGGTTGGAGGCCGCACAGATACGCAGTATTTT
few	-	TRBV5-1	TRBJ1-4	CASSLMGGDEKLFF	TGCGCCAGCAGCTTGATGGGGGGTGATGAAAAACTGTTTTTT
-	-	TRBV6-6	TRBJ2-7	CASSYRGSPYEQYF	TGTGCCAGCAGTTACCGGGGCAGTCCCTACGAGCAGTACTTC
-	TRBD1	TRBV6-2/TRBV6-3	TRBJ2-7	CASSWRTLGQGNEQYF	TGTGCCAGCAGTTGGAGGACCCTGGGACAGGGGAACGAGCAGTACTTC
-	-	TRBV19	TRBJ1-2	CASSIDRPVGNGYTF	TGTGCCAGTAGTATAGATCGGCCGGTTGGCAATGGCTACACCTTC
-	-	TRBV6-5	TRBJ2-2	CASRKGVGELFF	TGTGCCAGCAGAAAGGGGGTCGGGGAGCTGTTTTTT
-	TRBD1	TRBV6-5	TRBJ2-7	CASSYDRARYEQYF	TGTGCCAGCAGTTACGACAGGGCGAGATACGAGCAGTACTTC
-	-	TRBV7-9	TRBJ2-2	CASSESGWDANTGELFF	TGTGCCAGCAGTGAATCCGGGTGGGACGCGAACACCGGGGAGCTGTTTTTT
-	TRBD2	TRBV3-1/TRBV3-2	TRBJ2-2	CASSQVASGNTGELFF	TGTGCCAGCAGCCAAGTGGCTAGCGGAAACACCGGGGAGCTGTTTTTT
-	TRBD1	TRBV19	TRBJ1-5	CASSLGQGTQPQHF	TGTGCCAGTAGCCTCGGACAGGGCACTCAGCCCCAGCATTTT
once	TRBD1	TRBV20-1	TRBJ2-2	CSASAGGNTGELFF	TGCAGTGCTAGTGCAGGGGGCAACACCGGGGAGCTGTTTTTT
-	-	TRBV7-3	TRBJ2-2	CASSLTSDTGELFF	TGTGCCAGCAGCTTAACTAGCGATACCGGGGAGCTGTTTTTT
-	TRBD2	TRBV3-1/TRBV3-2	TRBJ2-2	CASSQDRRLARTGELFF	TGTGCCAGCAGCCAAGATCGACGACTAGCGAGGACCGGGGAGCTGTTTTTT
-	-	TRBV30	TRBJ1-2	CAWKTPGGSHTF	TGTGCCTGGAAGACCCCGGGAGGGTCCCACACCTTC
-	-	TRBV16	TRBJ1-5	CASSQWSLGRGWQPQHF	TGTGCCAGCAGCCAATGGTCACTCGGCAGGGGTTGGCAGCCCCAGCATTTT
-	TRBD2	TRBV4-2	TRBJ2-1	CASSQDPGLAGYNEQFF	TGTGCCAGCAGCCAAGATCCGGGACTAGCGGGGTACAATGAGCAGTTCTTC
-	-	TRBV10-3	TRBJ1-2	CAISYIGLSFYGYTF	TGTGCCATCAGCTATATCGGTTTATCTTTCTATGGCTACACCTTC
-	-	TRBV24-1	TRBJ2-3	CATSRTGTDTQYF	TGTGCCACCAGTCGGACTGGCACAGATACGCAGTATTTT
-	-	TRBV19	TRBJ2-1	CASSIAFERDEQFF	TGTGCCAGTAGTATAGCATTTGAAAGGGATGAGCAGTTCTTC
-	TRBD1	TRBV28	TRBJ1-2	CASSLSRWGQGANYGYTF	TGTGCCAGCAGTTTGTCTAGGTGGGGTCAGGGGGCTAACTATGGCTACACCTTC
-	TRBD2	TRBV7-9	TRBJ2-7	CASSFIAGGDYEQYF	TGTGCCAGCAGCTTCATAGCGGGAGGGGACTACGAGCAGTACTTC
-	-	TRBV19	TRBJ1-2	CASSKRAGYTF	TGTGCCAGTAGTAAACGGGCCGGCTACACCTTC
once	-	TRBV29-1	TRBJ2-1	CSVGNVPGKYNEQFF	TGCAGCGTGGGAAACGTCCCCGGGAAGTACAATGAGCAGTTCTTC
-	-	TRBV5-1	TRBJ2-5	CASSGGPGQETQYF	TGCGCCAGCAGCGGGGGACCCGGACAAGAGACCCAGTACTTC
once	-	TRBV13	TRBJ1-1	CASSPPGNTEAFF	TGTGCCAGCAGCCCGCCAGGGAACACTGAAGCTTTCTTT
-	TRBD1	TRBV5-4	TRBJ2-7	CASSLGDRANEQYF	TGTGCCAGCAGCTTGGGGGACAGGGCAAACGAGCAGTACTTC
-	-	TRBV10-1	TRBJ2-3	CASSGTAGEDTQYF	TGCGCCAGCAGCGGGACAGCGGGAGAAGATACGCAGTATTTT
once	-	TRBV6-1	TRBJ1-1	CASSEALVGLNTEAFF	TGTGCCAGCAGTGAAGCGCTGGTGGGATTGAACACTGAAGCTTTCTTT
-	TRBD1	TRBV6-5	TRBJ1-1	CASSRGQENTEAFF	TGTGCCAGCAGTCGGGGACAGGAGAACACTGAAGCTTTCTTT
-	TRBD1	TRBV5-1	TRBJ1-2	CASSLDTGVGGYTF	TGCGCCAGCAGCTTGGATACAGGGGTAGGTGGCTACACCTTC
-	-	TRBV27	TRBJ1-1	CASSEGGTEAFF	TGTGCCAGCAGTGAGGGGGGGACTGAAGCTTTCTTT
-	-	TRBV4-1	TRBJ1-6	CASSQEITGGSPLHF	TGCGCCAGCAGCCAAGAGATCACAGGTGGTTCACCCCTCCACTTT
-	-	TRBV9	TRBJ1-2	CASSLTGIRSYGYTF	TGTGCCAGCAGCCTCACAGGGATTCGGAGCTATGGCTACACCTTC
-	TRBD2	TRBV3-1/TRBV3-2	TRBJ2-7	CASSQELAVNEQYF	TGTGCCAGCAGCCAAGAACTAGCGGTAAACGAGCAGTACTTC
-	-	TRBV19	TRBJ1-2	CASSIGSGSGYTF	TGTGCCAGTAGTATAGGAAGTGGCTCGGGCTACACCTTC
-	TRBD2	TRBV19	TRBJ2-5	CASSISSSGFIETQYF	TGTGCCAGTAGTATATCGTCTAGCGGGTTTATAGAGACCCAGTACTTC
once	-	TRBV19	TRBJ1-4	CASNGAPGEKLFF	TGTGCCAGCAACGGGGCGCCGGGTGAAAAACTGTTTTTT
-	TRBD2	TRBV11-3	TRBJ2-3	CASSLSGGNTDTQYF	TGTGCCAGCAGCTTATCGGGAGGAAACACAGATACGCAGTATTTT
-	TRBD2	TRBV5-6	TRBJ2-1	CASSFIAGGLYFYNEQFF	TGTGCCAGCAGCTTCATAGCGGGAGGCCTATACTTTTACAATGAGCAGTTCTTC
-	-	TRBV19	TRBJ2-3	CASSSRGGSSTDTQYF	TGTGCCAGTAGTAGCAGGGGGGGATCTAGCACAGATACGCAGTATTTT
-	-	TRBV15	TRBJ1-5	CATSRDGHPNQPQHF	TGTGCCACCAGCAGAGACGGACACCCCAATCAGCCCCAGCATTTT
once	-	TRBV30	TRBJ2-2	CAWSSGQGNTGELFF	TGTGCCTGGAGTAGTGGGCAGGGAAACACCGGGGAGCTGTTTTTT